The TCR beta chain described here comes from a study of T cell responses to AZD1222 COVID-19 vaccine. The assay was immunoSEQ multiplex PCR, and TCRdb's table has in-frame clones only and misses some. The table lists 130,000 or so clones, around 90% of them singletons. V was shortened by 6 bases and J by 5 bases, with 11 bases between the two germline ends. There are 12 residues in the CDR3. Germline values: CDR1 WSHSY, CDR2 SAAADI. The analysis combined second doses at about 4 or about 12 weeks. About this clone itself: Its antigen is unidentified.

Points from the study as a whole: Targeting of unmutated variant regions was reportedly seen in nearly half of spike-specific TCRs. Following two doses of AZD1222, Spike-specific TCR breadth and depth rose. Recipients of AZD1222 seropositive at baseline numbered only 6 or 7.

Source: peripheral blood, taken 28 days after the second AZD1222 dose. The chain uses TRBV10-2 and TRBJ2-7; no reliable D call. This receptor was taken from an adult who received the AZD1222 COVID-19 vaccine. CDR3 sequence: CASSTGFDEQYF. The CDR3 DNA reads TGCGCCAGCAGCACTGGTTTCGACGAGCAGTACTTC.